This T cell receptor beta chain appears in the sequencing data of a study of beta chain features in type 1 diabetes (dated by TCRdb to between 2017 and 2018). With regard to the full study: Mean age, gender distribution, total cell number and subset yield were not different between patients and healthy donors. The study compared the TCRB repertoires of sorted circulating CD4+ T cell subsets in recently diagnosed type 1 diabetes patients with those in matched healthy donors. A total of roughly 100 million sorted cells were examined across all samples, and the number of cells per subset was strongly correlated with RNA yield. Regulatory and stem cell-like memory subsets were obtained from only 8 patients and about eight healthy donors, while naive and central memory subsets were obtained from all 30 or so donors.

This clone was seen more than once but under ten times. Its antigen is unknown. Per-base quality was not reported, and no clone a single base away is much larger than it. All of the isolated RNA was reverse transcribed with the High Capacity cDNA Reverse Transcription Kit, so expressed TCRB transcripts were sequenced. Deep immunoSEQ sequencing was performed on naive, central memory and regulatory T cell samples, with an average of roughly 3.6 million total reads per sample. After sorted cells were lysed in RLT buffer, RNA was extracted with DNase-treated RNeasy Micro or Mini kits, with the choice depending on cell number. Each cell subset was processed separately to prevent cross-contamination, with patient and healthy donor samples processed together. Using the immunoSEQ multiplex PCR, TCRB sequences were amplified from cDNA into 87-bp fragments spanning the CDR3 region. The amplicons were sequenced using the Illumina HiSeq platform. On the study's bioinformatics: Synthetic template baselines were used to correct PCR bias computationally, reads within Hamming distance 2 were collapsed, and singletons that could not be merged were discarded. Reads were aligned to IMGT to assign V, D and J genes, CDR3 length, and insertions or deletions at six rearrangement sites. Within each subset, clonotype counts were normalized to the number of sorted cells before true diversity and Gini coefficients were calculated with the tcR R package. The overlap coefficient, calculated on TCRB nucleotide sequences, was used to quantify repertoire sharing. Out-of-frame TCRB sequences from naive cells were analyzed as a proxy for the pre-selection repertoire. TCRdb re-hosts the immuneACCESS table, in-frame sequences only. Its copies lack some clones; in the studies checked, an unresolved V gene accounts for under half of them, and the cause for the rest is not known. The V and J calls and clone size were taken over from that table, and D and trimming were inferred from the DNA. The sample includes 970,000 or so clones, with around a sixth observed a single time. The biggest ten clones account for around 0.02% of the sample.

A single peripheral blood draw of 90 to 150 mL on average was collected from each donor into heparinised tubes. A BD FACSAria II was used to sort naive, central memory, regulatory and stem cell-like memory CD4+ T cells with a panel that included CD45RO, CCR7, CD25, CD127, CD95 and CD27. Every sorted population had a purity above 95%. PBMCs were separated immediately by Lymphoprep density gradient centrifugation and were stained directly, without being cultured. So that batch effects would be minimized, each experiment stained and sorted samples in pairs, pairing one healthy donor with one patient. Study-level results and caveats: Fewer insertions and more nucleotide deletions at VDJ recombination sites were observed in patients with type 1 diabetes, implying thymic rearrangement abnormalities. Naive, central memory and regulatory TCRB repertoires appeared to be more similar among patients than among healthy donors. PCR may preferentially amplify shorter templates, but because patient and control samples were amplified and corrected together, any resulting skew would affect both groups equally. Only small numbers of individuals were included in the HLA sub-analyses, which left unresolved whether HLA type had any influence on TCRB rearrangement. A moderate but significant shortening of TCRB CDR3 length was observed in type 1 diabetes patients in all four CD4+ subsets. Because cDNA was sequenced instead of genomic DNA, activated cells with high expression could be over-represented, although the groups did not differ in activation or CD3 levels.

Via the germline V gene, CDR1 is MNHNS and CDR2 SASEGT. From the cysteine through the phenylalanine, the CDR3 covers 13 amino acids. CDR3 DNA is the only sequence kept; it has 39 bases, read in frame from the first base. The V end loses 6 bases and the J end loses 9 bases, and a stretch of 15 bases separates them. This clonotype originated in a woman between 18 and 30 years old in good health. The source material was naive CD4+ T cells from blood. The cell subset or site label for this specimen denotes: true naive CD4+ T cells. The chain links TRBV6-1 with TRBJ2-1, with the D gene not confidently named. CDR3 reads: CASSLSWGGEQFF. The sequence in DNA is TGTGCCAGCAGCCTCTCCTGGGGTGGTGAGCAGTTCTTC.